This T cell receptor beta chain was identified during a study of T cells after yellow fever vaccination. General study findings and limits: High-abundance clonotypes from the bulk population could contaminate FACS-sorted repertoires. Clones that expanded after primary vaccination mostly reappeared after the booster (roughly 97% CD4, 88% CD8). The secondary T-cell response peaked on day 5, not day 15, but was weaker.

This clonotype has at least ten counts. What it binds is unknown. CDR1 KGHDR and CDR2 SFDVKD come from the germline V gene. The CDR3 is 13 residues long. The V and J ends lost 2 bases and 7 bases respectively, with 8 bases between them. A single record per CDR3 protein comes from TCRdb applying MiXCR to the 5' RACE reads. Of about 240,000 distinct CDR3 sequences in the sample, approximately 3.8% were seen once. Specimen: PBMCs, collected 15 days after the yellow fever booster vaccination. This sequence joins TRBV24-1 and TRBJ2-1; D unresolved. This receptor was identified in a man aged 18 to 30 who received the YFV17D yellow fever vaccine. CDR3 sequence (DNA): TGTGCCACCAGTGATTCATTTAAGAATGAGCAGTTCTTC. Translation gives CATSDSFKNEQFF.